This T cell receptor (beta chain) was obtained from a study of shared clonotypes between healthy human individuals (dated by TCRdb to 2019 to 2021). At the level of the whole study: The cohort comprised two women and a few men aged 18 to 49 years. For each donor, CD4 naive and CD4 memory were each run on three plates, CD8 naive on two plates, and CD8 memory on one plate. The study deeply sequenced blood TCR repertoires of roughly five healthy adults to estimate repertoire size and the extent of clonotype sharing between individuals. To increase sequencing depth and limit assay-specific biases, TCR repertoire library preparation and sequencing were carried out by different laboratories using diverse techniques. Leukapheresis yielded between about 0.85 and 9.5 billion PBMCs per donor.

CD8 naive samples were obtained by positive selection for CCR7 among CD45RO-negative cells, yielding a CD45RA+CCR7+ population from which TemRA cells were excluded. Donors were healthy HIV-negative adults with no recently reported acute infections or vaccinations. All donors were Caucasian adults living in Nashville, Tennessee, USA. After blood collection by leukapheresis, PBMCs were isolated using Ficoll-Histopaque density gradient centrifugation and then cryopreserved in the vapor phase of liquid nitrogen. Analytical flow cytometry was used to check the purity and quantity of each magnetically sorted T cell population. From each sorted fraction, genomic DNA was isolated and quantified by UV absorbance on a Nanodrop 2000c. Using the deep immunoSEQ assay, multiplex PCR amplified TCR CDR3 regions from genomic DNA. Extracted genomic DNA from each cell subset was distributed evenly across all wells of several immunoSEQ 96-well plates, and each plate was treated as a replicate. For sorted subsets, roughly 200 ng of genomic DNA, equivalent to 30,000 or so T cell genomes, went into each replicate PCR. Purified libraries were quantified with a Qubit 3.0 fluorometer, sized on a Bioanalyzer 2100, and re-quantified with the KAPA Library Quantification kit. Each immunoSEQ 96-well plate was sequenced on its own single-read 150-cycle Illumina NextSeq 550 flow cell. The source study handled its data this way. The immunoSEQ output contained only junctional sequences without quality scores, so filtering could not match that applied to full-length reads. Sequences were annotated with PyIR, a Python wrapper for IgBLAST v1.9, and V/J genes and CDR3 were assigned using IMGT germline references. Any read was removed if the V/J assignment was weak (E-value above 1e-6), the CDR3 was missing, or the read contained stop codons, out-of-frame junctions, or ambiguous translated residues. V3J clonotypes were defined as sequences sharing an identical inferred V gene, J gene, and CDR3 amino acid sequence. The percentage overlap between two repertoires was calculated by dividing the number of shared unique clonotypes by the size of the smaller repertoire. RTK rarefaction, the Chao1 estimator, and Recon v2.1 estimates of unobserved clonotypes were used to assess repertoire richness. OLGA was used to compute generation probabilities for all TCRbeta clonotypes that the gDNA method yielded from a few donors. TCRdb carries this immuneACCESS record with in-frame sequences only. Its versions omit some clonotypes, under half of them owing to an unresolved V gene in the studies checked, with the rest unexplained. Clone size and V and J calls were adopted from that table, with D and trimming inferred from the DNA. In this sample the table shows a few million clones, 93% of which occur a single time. Of the sample, less than 2% is held by the ten largest clones.

Points the paper makes about the study in general: Based on pairwise subsampling, the degree of clonotype sharing among donors was expected to be affected by sequencing depth. Clonotypes shared by all four sorted-subset donors showed higher generation probabilities than non-shared clonotypes. Across a handful of donors, approximately 4.9% of naive CD4, roughly 3.5% of naive CD8, approximately 2.5% of memory CD4, and approximately 0.4% of memory CD8 clonotypes were shared. Even with the large sequencing depth, rarefaction of the sorted-subset datasets indicated that sequencing was incomplete. Naive subsets generally had larger estimated clonotype richness than memory subsets. Because the study included only a small number of donors, the genetic and exposure-history diversity represented was limited. Sampling was limited to blood, and TCR repertoires in tissue likely differ from TCR repertoires in blood.

Of note for this clone: Its recognized antigen is unknown. Base-call qualities are not available, and no considerably larger clone is one nucleotide away.

As encoded in the germline V gene, CDR1 is MDHEN while CDR2 is SYDVKM. The germline V and J ends show losses of 6 bases and 6 bases respectively, and no gene match explains 2 bases of the junction. From the cysteine through the phenylalanine, the CDR3 covers 13 amino acids. Only the CDR3 part of the read is kept: 39 bases, read in frame from the first base. The chain is made from TRBV28 and TRBJ2-2, and TRBD2 aligns with 9 junction nucleotides. The sequencing sample was made of naive CD8+ T cells from PBMCs. Sample cell subset or site, as interpreted from the label and publication: CD45RA+CCR7+. This sequence originates from a man younger than 35 in good health. Some clones in this sample may be carry-over from other donors' samples. The sequence in DNA is TGTGCCAGCAGAATAGCGGGAGCCGGGGAGCTGTTTTTT. This codes for CASRIAGAGELFF.